Detailed here is one T cell receptor beta chain. As processed by the authors: Reference gene primer amplification in the assay estimated nucleated cell counts. The table came from immunoSEQ multiplex PCR; TCRdb's copy has only in-frame clones and leaves some out. That table is the source of V, J and clone size, and D and trimming were worked out from the DNA. The table lists tens of thousands of clones, about 89% of them singletons. This specimen belongs to a study of blood T cell repertoires in COVID-19. Study in general: Sites across the United States, Italy and Spain contributed samples from acute and convalescent COVID-19. T cells, B-cell-depleted T cells, or PBMCs supplied cDNA or gDNA.

The V gene end was trimmed by 6 bases and the J gene end by 3 bases; junction bases not matched to a gene: 7. Germline-derived CDR1 and CDR2 are SGHAT and FQNNGV. The CDR3 runs to 15 residues. V usage is TRBV11-2 and J usage is TRBJ2-2; 7 bases fit TRBD1. Sequencing was carried out using peripheral blood. The clonotype comes from a human donor in a cohort sampled during active COVID-19. As DNA, the CDR3 is TGTGCCAGCAGAGGTATGCAGGGGGACACCGGGGAGCTGTTTTTT. It translates to CASRGMQGDTGELFF.